The 28 T cell receptor beta chains reported below all come from one sample, sequenced in a study of blood T cells in healthy people across ages. Then a second PCR, running roughly 7 to 11 cycles, was carried out with a sample-barcoded 5' primer and a J-beta primer mix. TCRdb fed the 5' RACE reads into MiXCR, producing one record per CDR3 protein. The profile shows hundreds of thousands of distinct CDR3 sequences, 48% of them singletons. The material sequenced was blood. The receptors shown here come from a man aged 30 to 39 in good health.

This clonotype was seen just once. The rearrangement links TRBV20-1 to TRBJ2-4, with TRBD2 identical over 7 bases. The J call could be wrong; TRBJ2-7 is a better fit for the DNA end. Germline CDR1 and CDR2: DFQATT and SNEGSKA (reference sequence). This CDR3 has 13 amino acids. CDR3 coding DNA: TGCAGTGGCTCAGCGGGGAGTCCCTACGAGCAGTACTTC. Amino acid sequence: CSGSAGSPYEQYF.

The chain carries TRBV14 and TRBJ1-4; TRBD1 might be the D (6 bases). The CDR3 loop spans 15 amino acids. Trimming cost V 4 bases and J 5 bases, with 14 bases left between them. CDR1 SGHDN and CDR2 FVKESK come from the germline V gene. Here the CDR3 DNA reads TGTGCCAGCAGCCCCGTATGGGGGCGGAATGAAAAACTGTTTTTT. It is translated as CASSPVWGRNEKLFF.

This clonotype was counted only a few times. The chain links TRBV15 to TRBJ2-7, with a tentative D call TRBD2 (6 bases). CDR3 length equals 14 residues. V lost 6 bases and J lost 6, with 18 bases in between. CDR1 LNHNV and CDR2 YYDKDF come from the germline V gene (reference sequence). CDR3 sequence (DNA): TGTGCCACCAGATTTCCTGGAGGGTCTGGCGAGCAGTACTTC. This codes for CATRFPGGSGEQYF.

Here the CDR3 reads CASRGQLAKNIQYF. The CDR3 DNA reads as TGTGCCAGCAGAGGACAGCTAGCCAAAAACATTCAGTACTTC. V usage is TRBV6-1 and J usage is TRBJ2-4; possibly TRBD1 for D (6 bases). V was trimmed by 6 bases and J by 0 bases, leaving 9 bases between them. This CDR3 region has 14 residues. CDR1 is MNHNS and CDR2 is SASEGT in the germline V gene.

As for this clonotype: One end of the junction fails to match germline, which may point to a read error. The chain joins TRBV5-1 to TRBJ2-6, with D perhaps TRBD1 (7 bases). This CDR3 comprises 19 residues. Germline-derived CDR1 and CDR2 are SGHRS and YFSETQ. CDR3 protein: CASSLAPDRTNSGANVPTF. As DNA, the CDR3 is TGCGCCAGCAGCTTGGCACCGGACAGGACTAACTCTGGGGCCAACGTCCCGACTTTC.

To note about this clonotype: An end of the junction does not agree with germline; a read error may underlie this. This chain joins TRBV7-6 and TRBJ2-3, with D maybe TRBD2 (5 bases). This CDR3 comprises 17 residues. Germline V lookup: CDR1 SGHVS, CDR2 FNYEAQ. The CDR3 DNA sequence: TGTGCCGGCAGCCGAGGGTTAGCAGTCCTCCTCGCAGATACGCAGTATTTT. This codes for CAGSRGLAVLLADTQYF.

The rearrangement joins TRBV7-6 to TRBJ2-5; TRBD1 aligns across 8 bases. The CDR3 consists of 13 residues. J was trimmed by 2 bases and V by 9 bases; bases with no gene match: 5. Germline assignment: CDR1 SGHVS and CDR2 FNYEAQ. This CDR3 reads CASARGRQETQYF. DNA for the CDR3: TGTGCCAGTGCCAGGGGGCGGCAAGAGACCCAGTACTTC.

This rearrangement joins TRBV6-6 to TRBJ2-1, with D possibly TRBD2 on 5 matching bases. Between the trimmed V and J ends, which lost 1 base and 6 bases, there was a span of 16 bases. The CDR3 covers 16 residues. Per germline, CDR1 MNHNY and CDR2 SVGAGI (reference sequence). DNA of the CDR3: TGTGCCAGCAGTTACTTGCCGAGGGATATTTGCAATGAGCAGTTCTTC. This encodes CASSYLPRDICNEQFF.

Details on this clonotype: The germline gene is not matched at one end of the junction; a read error may be the cause. The V call is TRBV10-3, the J call TRBJ2-5; D might be TRBD1 or TRBD2, each matching 5 bases. The CDR3 is made up of 16 amino acids. CDR1 ENHRY and CDR2 SYGVKD come from the germline V gene. In nucleotides, the CDR3 is TGTGCCATCGGTGACCCAGGGAGCCCGTACCAAGAGACCCAGTACTTC. Translating it yields CAIGDPGSPYQETQYF.

The gene calls are TRBV2 and TRBJ2-4; maybe TRBD2 (6 bases). The J call is doubtful: the DNA matches TRBJ2-7 better. The CDR3 is 15 residues long. Per germline, CDR1 SNHLY and CDR2 FYNNEI. In DNA form, the CDR3 reads TGTGCCAGCAGTGAAAGGCGGGATGGAGTCTCCGAGCAGTACTTC. This encodes CASSERRDGVSEQYF.

This chain connects TRBV6-1 to TRBJ1-2; TRBD1 might be the D (5 bases). Per germline, CDR1 MNHNS and CDR2 SASEGT. The CDR3 has 14 amino acids. V lost 2 bases and J lost 12, with 19 bases in between. CDR3 residues: CASSESGRADANTF. For the CDR3, the DNA is TGTGCCAGCAGTGAATCGGGCAGGGCCGACGCGAACACCTTC.

This sequence joins TRBV6-5 and TRBJ2-5; TRBD2 matches 7 bases. This CDR3 contains 14 residues. Germline lookup yields CDR1 MNHEY and CDR2 SVGAGI. V trimming: 5 bases; J trimming: 5 bases; junction bases outside the gene matches: 8. CDR3 sequence (DNA): TGTGCCAGCAGTACCCGGACTAGAGGGGAGACCCAGTACTTC. It is translated as CASSTRTRGETQYF.

In this sample, this clonotype turned up a few times. This chain connects TRBV4-3 to TRBJ2-7; the match to TRBD1 covers 9 bases. The CDR3 is 15 amino acids. From germline, CDR1 is LGHNA and CDR2 YSLEER. Trimming removed 1 base from V and 3 bases from J; junction bases left unmatched: 4. CDR3 in DNA: TGCGCCAGCAGCCAAGGCCGGACAGGGGACTACGAGCAGTACTTC. It is translated as CASSQGRTGDYEQYF.

A note on this clonotype: Relative to the germline gene, one junction end is altered; a read error may explain this. The chain carries TRBV6-5 and TRBJ2-3; unclear D gene. The CDR3 length is 15 residues. CDR1 and CDR2 (germline): MNHEY, SVGAGI. CDR3 nucleotides: TGTGTCAGCAGTCCCACTTTTGCTAGCACAGATACGCAGTATTTT. Translation: CVSSPTFASTDTQYF.

The V call is TRBV12-3 or TRBV12-4, the J call TRBJ1-5; the D is unclear. Trimming shortened V by 7 bases and J by 0 bases, and 10 bases separated the two germline ends. The CDR3 has 14 amino acids. CDR3 sequence: CASTSGPSNQPQHF. DNA of the CDR3: TGTGCCAGCACATCAGGCCCTAGCAATCAGCCCCAGCATTTT.

This clonotype has more than one count but fewer than ten. The chain recombines TRBV5-4 with TRBJ2-1; no clear D gene. The J call may be faulty, since TRBJ2-7 better matches the DNA end. This CDR3 has 14 amino acids. Germline values: CDR1 SGHNT, CDR2 YYREEE (reference sequence). The CDR3 here is CASSFGSSYNEQYF. The CDR3 nucleotides are TGTGCCAGCAGTTTTGGTAGCTCCTACAATGAGCAGTACTTC.

The genes are TRBV4-1 and TRBJ2-7, with no clear D. This CDR3 region has 14 residues. Germline-derived CDR1 and CDR2 are MGHRA and YSYEKL. Trimming shortened V by 4 bases and J by 6 bases, and 16 bases separated the two germline ends. The CDR3 DNA is TGCGCCAGCAGCCGGGATGACCTTGCAAGCGAGCAGTACTTC. It specifies CASSRDDLASEQYF.

The rearrangement uses TRBV18 and TRBJ1-5, with D possibly TRBD1 on 6 matching bases. The CDR3 is 15 residues long. The V gene's germline CDR1 is KGHSH and CDR2 LQKENI. Trimming shortened V by 6 bases and J by 2 bases, and 14 bases separated the two germline ends. CDR3 loop: CASSHSGVGNQPQHF. The CDR3 region has the DNA TGTGCCAGCTCTCACTCAGGGGTGGGCAATCAGCCCCAGCATTTT.

This clonotype was counted once. V usage is TRBV2 and J usage is TRBJ2-1, with 10 bases lining up with TRBD1. This CDR3 contains 16 residues. Germline CDR1 reads SNHLY; CDR2 reads FYNNEI. With V trimmed by 9 bases and J by 8 bases, 16 bases remained unmatched. The CDR3 DNA follows: TGTGCCAGGCAACCTGCGGAGGACAGGGGGAACTATGAGCAGTTCTTC. Its translation is CARQPAEDRGNYEQFF.

The rearrangement uses TRBV9 and TRBJ2-7; no reliable D call. The ends were cut back, 1 base at V and 1 base at J, with 9 bases in the middle. The germline gives CDR1 SGDLS, CDR2 YYNGEE. CDR3 length: 14 amino acids. The CDR3 loop reads CASSVLASSYEQYF. The CDR3 DNA follows: TGTGCCAGCAGCGTACTGGCCTCGTCCTACGAGCAGTACTTC.

Of note for this clonotype: The junction and the germline gene differ at one end; a read error may be behind it. The V call is TRBV2, the J call TRBJ2-3, with 9 positions matching TRBD2. CDR1 and CDR2 (germline): SNHLY, FYNNEI. The CDR3 consists of 15 residues. This CDR3 reads CATSPSGGLTDTQSF. Written as DNA, the CDR3 is TGTGCCACGTCACCCAGCGGGGGGCTCACAGATACGCAGTCTTTT.

The V gene is TRBV14, the J gene TRBJ2-1, with 7 bases aligning to TRBD1. The trim removed 3 bases at V and 4 bases at J, leaving 21 bases unmatched. Germline CDR1 and CDR2: SGHDN and FVKESK. The CDR3 spans 20 residues. The CDR3 nucleotides are TGTGCCAGCAGCCATTCGAGGGACAGCATACGTACCCACGAGTACAATGAGCAGTTCTTC. This translates into CASSHSRDSIRTHEYNEQFF.

CDR3 in DNA: TGTGCCAGCAGAATAGAGGGGGCGGGGTATGGCTACACCTTC. This encodes CASRIEGAGYGYTF. The V gene is TRBV6-1, the J gene TRBJ1-2, with TRBD1 matching over 7 bases. The CDR3 is 14 amino acids. Germline CDR1 and CDR2: MNHNS and SASEGT. V lost 6 bases and J lost 5; bases outside the gene matches: 9.

In its sample, this clonotype was seen a few times. The chain joins TRBV27 to TRBJ1-5; TRBD1 agrees at 7 bases. J was trimmed by 9 bases and V by 6 bases; bases with no gene match: 11. This CDR3 is built from 14 residues. Germline CDR1 is MNHEY and CDR2 is SMNVEV (reference sequence). The CDR3 DNA reads as TGTGCCAGCAGATTGACAGGGATAATCACGCCCCAGCATTTT. It yields the protein CASRLTGIITPQHF.

This sequence joins TRBV6-5 and TRBJ1-5; no definite D call. Germline V lookup: CDR1 MNHEY, CDR2 SVGAGI. The CDR3 runs 20 residues. Trimming stripped 2 bases from V and 2 bases from J, with 25 bases between. CDR3 coding DNA: TGTGCCAGCAGTTACCTCAATCCCGACGGGTTCCTCTTGGGCAATCAGCCCCAGCATTTT. Translation gives CASSYLNPDGFLLGNQPQHF.

V usage is TRBV7-9 and J usage is TRBJ2-4, with no clear D. The end of the DNA aligns better with TRBJ2-7, so the J call may be wrong. The CDR3 spans 14 residues. In germline, CDR1 is SEHNR, CDR2 FQNEAQ (reference sequence). In DNA, the CDR3 is TGTGCCAGCAGCCGTTTCTGGGGTACTGACGAGCAGTACTTC. Translating it yields CASSRFWGTDEQYF.

This clonotype was seen ten or more times. The genes are TRBV12-3 or TRBV12-4 and TRBJ2-7; D tentatively fits TRBD1 or TRBD2 (5 bases each). Trimming cost V 7 bases and J 2 bases, with 12 bases left between them. The CDR3 has 13 residues. The CDR3 sequence is CASTGPGPYEQYF. The DNA for the CDR3 is TGTGCCAGCACCGGGCCGGGGCCCTACGAGCAGTACTTC.

The chain combines TRBV7-9 with TRBJ2-7; D is unresolved. The CDR3 runs to 14 residues. Per the germline V gene, CDR1 is SEHNR and CDR2 is FQNEAQ (reference sequence). Trimming left V 1 base short and J 0 bases short, with 7 bases between. CDR3 DNA sequence: TGTGCCAGCAGCTTAGTGAACAACTCCTACGAGCAGTACTTC. It is translated as CASSLVNNSYEQYF.